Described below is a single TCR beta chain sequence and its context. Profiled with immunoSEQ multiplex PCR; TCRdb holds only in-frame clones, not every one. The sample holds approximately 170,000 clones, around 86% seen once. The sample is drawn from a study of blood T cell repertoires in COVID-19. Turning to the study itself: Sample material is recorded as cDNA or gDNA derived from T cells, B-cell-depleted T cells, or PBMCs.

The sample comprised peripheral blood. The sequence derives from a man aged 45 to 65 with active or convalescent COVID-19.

This chain's CDR3 is CASNRERAGNEQFF. For the CDR3, the DNA is TGCGCCAGCAACCGCGAGCGGGCCGGGAATGAGCAGTTCTTC. The chain has TRBV5-1 and TRBJ2-1, with a tentative D call TRBD2 (6 bases). This CDR3 is built from 14 residues. Germline CDR1 SGHRS, CDR2 YFSETQ. Trimming took 6 bases from V and 7 from J, leaving 17 bases between them.